The clone carrying this TCR beta chain was counted only a few times. These data belong to a study of blood T cells in healthy people across ages. The use of a sample-barcoded 5' primer and a J-beta primer mix characterized a second PCR of roughly 7 to 12 cycles. All samples yielded 2.5 million or more CDR3-containing paired-end reads. A single record per CDR3 protein comes from TCRdb applying MiXCR to the 5' RACE reads. The sample carries about 940,000 distinct CDR3 sequences, around 49% recorded once. All donors came from Russia, were Caucasian and healthy, and spanned ages roughly 6 to 95. Germline V gives CDR1 SNHLY, CDR2 FYNNEI. The V end lost 6 bases, the J end lost 2 bases, and 17 bases lay between the germline ends. The CDR3 is 15 amino acids.

The V call is TRBV2, the J call TRBJ2-7; tentatively, D is TRBD1 or TRBD2 (5 bases each). Input material: blood. This clonotype originated in a man between 25 and 39 years old in good health. The CDR3 sequence: CASRVGTVAPYEQYF. CDR3 coding DNA: TGTGCCAGCAGGGTGGGGACCGTAGCTCCCTACGAGCAGTACTTC.